This TCR beta chain was identified in a study of blood T cell repertoires in COVID-19. TCRdb's copy holds only in-frame clones and misses some; the assay was immunoSEQ multiplex PCR. The table lists over 90,000 clones, roughly four fifths of them singletons. The CDR3 has 20 amino acids. Germline CDR1 and CDR2: LNHNV and YYDKDF (reference sequence). V was trimmed by 3 bases and J by 1 base, leaving 22 bases between them. The sequence was obtained from a man aged 80 or over with COVID-19, enrolled during active disease. This chain connects TRBV15 to TRBJ1-6; the D is unclear. The sequencing sample was made of peripheral blood. The CDR3 nucleotides are TGTGCCACCAGCAGCAACACTCGGGTGGTAGTAGGATCCTATAATTCACCCCTCCACTTT. The encoded protein is CATSSNTRVVVGSYNSPLHF.